This T cell receptor beta chain stems from a study of blood T cell repertoires in COVID-19. The V end was cut by 1 base, the J end by 8 bases, with 14 bases between. The CDR3 length is 15 residues. In germline, CDR1 is MNHNS, CDR2 SASEGT. Sequenced by immunoSEQ multiplex PCR; TCRdb stores in-frame clones only, minus some. The table shows fewer than 300,000 clones, with more than 75% occurring only once. Researchers sorted participants into cohorts using their self-reported clinical history. Two negative PCRs, clearance, or symptom resolution characterized the recovered Cohort 3 donors. The chain combines TRBV6-1 with TRBJ1-4; tentatively, D is TRBD1 (6 bases). Sequencing input: PBMCs or T cells enriched from blood (not recorded which). The sequence was collected from a man between 18 and 35 years old who had recovered from COVID-19. The DNA for the CDR3 is TGTGCCAGCAGTGAAGTGGGACAAAAGGACGAAAAACTGTTTTTT. Translated: CASSEVGQKDEKLFF.